Below, one T cell receptor beta chain is given with its context. Which antigen it targets is not known. No base-level quality is on record; no much larger clone is a single base apart. V and J are truncated by 6 bases and 1 base respectively, leaving an intervening sequence of 10 bases. Its CDR3 holds 14 amino acids, cysteine through phenylalanine. The CDR3 DNA has 42 bases and is translated from base 1. The germline V gene yields MNHEY for CDR1 and SVGAGI for CDR2. These data come from a study of T cell responses to AZD1222 COVID-19 vaccine (dated by TCRdb to 2020 to 2023). Study-wide context: A total of 230 to 250 trial participants underwent TCR sequencing, of whom approximately 200 had received two doses of AZD1222 and around 25 had received two doses of the MenACWY control vaccine. Trial participants were enrolled into age subgroups of 18-55, 56-69 and 70-plus years, which contained about 150, 27 and 61 TCR-sequenced participants, respectively.

The time point label of this sample denotes: about 28 days (+/-7) after the second vaccine dose. AZD1222 recipients with second doses at about 4 weeks or about 12 weeks were pooled, because spike-specific TCR depth and breadth did not differ between schedules. The vaccinee samples were drawn from two UK trials, COV001 and COV002, one of which was a single-blind randomized controlled phase 2/3 trial testing AZD1222 (ChAdOx1 nCoV-19) in healthy adults. Trial participant PBMC samples were collected at day 0 and day 28 after the second dose for TCRbeta chain sequencing. Broad study findings and their caveats: Reportedly, almost half of the unique spike-specific TCRs recognized epitopes lying outside the regions that are mutated in the B.1.351 and B.1.1.7 variants. The whole spike protein was spanned by vaccine-associated CD4 TCRs, and dominant responses were seen in regions 160-218 and 743-854. After two AZD1222 doses, spike-specific TCR breadth and depth were significantly higher than at day 0 and than in MenACWY recipients. Because no day 14 peak-response samples were available, repertoires were characterized only after the peak T cell response. In the small 56-69-year group, the increase in depth fell short of significance, most likely because of low power. Participants were mostly white British, with more females than males. The authors suggested clonal diversity may have been underestimated. Only five to seven AZD1222 recipients were SARS-CoV-2 seropositive at baseline, limiting conclusions about previously exposed vaccinees.

The CDR3 regions of human TCRbeta chains were analyzed by immunosequencing. On the authors' methods: TCRs in the repertoires were compared against a reference library of SARS-CoV-2-specific TCRs that had been generated with the MIRA antigen-specificity platform. Breadth meant the fraction of unique TCRs that were SARS-CoV-2-associated, whereas depth meant the fraction of total T cells that were SARS-CoV-2-associated. Using the MIRA data, each spike-specific TCR was assigned both to the spike region to which the TCR was reactive and to a CD4 or CD8 class. Log10-transformed breadth and depth values were compared by one-way ANOVA with Sidak's multiple comparisons tests. TCRdb carries this immuneACCESS record with in-frame sequences only. Its versions omit some clonotypes, under half of them owing to an unresolved V gene in the studies checked, with the rest unexplained. That table furnishes V, J and clone size, whereas the DNA furnished D and trimming. In all, the sample holds more than 100,000 clones, and about 92% of those were seen once. Around 5% of the sample lies in the top ten.

The sequence was obtained from an adult who received the AZD1222 COVID-19 vaccine. The chain uses TRBV6-5 and TRBJ1-3; no confident D gene assignment can be made. Here the sequenced sample was peripheral blood, taken 28 days after the second AZD1222 dose. At the DNA level, the sequence is TGTGCCAGCAGCGGACTCATTTCTGGAAACACCATATATTTT. It encodes CASSGLISGNTIYF.